Below, one TCR beta chain is given with its context. These data come from a study of blood T cell repertoires in COVID-19. Study-level information: The United States, Italy and Spain supplied acute and convalescent COVID-19 samples. Sources were T cells, B-cell-depleted T cells, or PBMCs; the material itself was cDNA or gDNA.

The V end was cut by 2 bases, the J end by 2 bases, with 11 bases between. Looked up from germline, CDR1 is SGHNT and CDR2 is YYREEE (reference sequence). The CDR3 contains 15 residues. Original handling: Quantification of nucleated cells was approximated via reference gene primer amplification. Method: immunoSEQ multiplex PCR; TCRdb's copy keeps in-frame clones and lacks some. V and J calls and clone size are as listed in that table; D and trimming were resolved from the DNA. Here the sample spans approximately 260,000 clones, about 88% being singletons. Sequenced sample: peripheral blood. The receptor was derived from a woman in her thirties or forties who had recovered from COVID-19. The chain recombines TRBV5-4 with TRBJ2-1, with D possibly TRBD1 on 6 matching bases. Here the CDR3 DNA reads TGTGCCAGCAGCTTAGGGGGAGCAACCTACAATGAGCAGTTCTTC. Translated, it gives CASSLGGATYNEQFF.